The rows below give T cell receptor beta chains drawn from one sample of a study of T cells in localized non-small cell lung cancer. Assay used: immunoSEQ multiplex PCR; TCRdb lists only in-frame clones, some missing. This sample has some 51,000 clones, with 75% to 90% found just once. Source: peripheral blood, taken before any cancer treatment. All receptors come from a woman aged 35-75 years with stage I lung adenocarcinoma. Each CDR3 is given with its conserved first and last residue. A D gene is named only where the DNA matches it firmly. Size values are once, few and many counts, or a class for expanded clones, and some rows have none.

J: TRBJ1-5
V: TRBV19
D: -
size: few
DNA: TGTGCCAGTAGTATAGATCCTCCTGATCGGAGTCCCCAGCATTTT
CDR3: CASSIDPPDRSPQHF

J: TRBJ2-1
V: TRBV6-5
D: TRBD1
size: few
DNA: TGTGCCAGCAGAGCTTCAGGGGGAAATTACAATGAGCAGTTCTTC
CDR3: CASRASGGNYNEQFF

J: TRBJ1-6
V: TRBV6-5
D: TRBD1
size: -
DNA: TGTGCCAGCAGTCCGCCAGATACAGGGGTTTCACCCCTCCACTTT
CDR3: CASSPPDTGVSPLHF

J: TRBJ2-2
V: TRBV7-2
D: -
size: -
DNA: TGTGCCAGCAGCTTACGACTTAACACCGGGGAGCTGTTTTTT
CDR3: CASSLRLNTGELFF

J: TRBJ2-7
V: TRBV5-6
D: TRBD1
size: -
DNA: TGTGCCAGCAGCTTGCACCGGGACAGGGGTTCCTACGAGCAGTACTTC
CDR3: CASSLHRDRGSYEQYF

J: TRBJ2-1
V: TRBV9
D: -
size: -
DNA: TGTGCCAGCAGCCGGGGCGGGGCCGCCTTAGATGAGCAGTTCTTC
CDR3: CASSRGGAALDEQFF

J: TRBJ1-2
V: TRBV29-1
D: -
size: once
DNA: TGCAGCGTCCTCAGCGAAGTCTATGGCTACACCTTC
CDR3: CSVLSEVYGYTF

J: TRBJ2-6
V: TRBV30
D: TRBD1
size: once
DNA: TGTGCCGGACCACAGGGGGCTGGGGCCAACGTCCTGACTTTC
CDR3: CAGPQGAGANVLTF

J: TRBJ2-4
V: TRBV7-9
D: -
size: -
DNA: TGTGCCAGCAGCTCTTCAGGACTCAAAAACATTCAGTACTTC
CDR3: CASSSSGLKNIQYF

J: TRBJ1-2
V: TRBV11-3
D: -
size: -
DNA: TGTGCCAGCAGCTTAGTACATAACTATGGCTACACCTTC
CDR3: CASSLVHNYGYTF

J: TRBJ1-5
V: TRBV4-1
D: -
size: -
DNA: TGCGCCAGCAGCCAAGGACAGGGCAATCAGCCCCAGCATTTT
CDR3: CASSQGQGNQPQHF

J: TRBJ1-1
V: TRBV4-1
D: -
size: -
DNA: TGCGCCAGCAGCCAAGATCCGGGGAACATGAACACTGAAGCTTTCTTT
CDR3: CASSQDPGNMNTEAFF